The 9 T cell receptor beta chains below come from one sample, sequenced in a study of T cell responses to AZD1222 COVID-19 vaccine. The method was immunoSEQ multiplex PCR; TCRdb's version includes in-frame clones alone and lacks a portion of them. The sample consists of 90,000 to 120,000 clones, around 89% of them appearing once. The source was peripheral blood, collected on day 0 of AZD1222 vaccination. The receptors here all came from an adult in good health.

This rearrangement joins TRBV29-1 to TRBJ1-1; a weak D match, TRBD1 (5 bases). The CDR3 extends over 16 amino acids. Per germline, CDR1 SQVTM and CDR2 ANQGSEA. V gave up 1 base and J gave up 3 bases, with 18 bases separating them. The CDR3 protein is CSVEGDRNAWDTEAFF. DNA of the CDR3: TGCAGCGTTGAAGGGGACCGAAACGCGTGGGACACTGAAGCTTTCTTT.

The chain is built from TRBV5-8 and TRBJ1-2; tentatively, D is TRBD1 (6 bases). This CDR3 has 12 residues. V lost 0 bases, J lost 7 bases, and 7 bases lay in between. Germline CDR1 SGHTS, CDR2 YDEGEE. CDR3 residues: CASSLDRAGYTF. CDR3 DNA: TGTGCCAGCAGCTTGGACAGGGCTGGCTACACCTTC.

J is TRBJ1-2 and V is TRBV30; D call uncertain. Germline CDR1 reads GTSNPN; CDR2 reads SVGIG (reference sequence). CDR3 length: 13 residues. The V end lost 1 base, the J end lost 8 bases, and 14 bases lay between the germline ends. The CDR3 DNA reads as TGTGCCTGGAGTGCCCTTTTCTCCAGCGGCTACACCTTC. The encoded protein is CAWSALFSSGYTF. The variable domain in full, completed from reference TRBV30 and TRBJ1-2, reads SQTIHQWPATLVQPVGSPLSLECTVEGTSNPNLYWYRQAAGRGLQLLFYSVGIGQISSEVPQNLSASRPQDRQFILSSKKLLLSDSGFYLCAWSALFSSGYTFGSGTRLTVV.

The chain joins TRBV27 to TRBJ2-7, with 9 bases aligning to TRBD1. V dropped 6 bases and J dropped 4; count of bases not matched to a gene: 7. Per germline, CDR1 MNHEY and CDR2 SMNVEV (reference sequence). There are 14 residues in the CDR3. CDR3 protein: CASRTLGQGYEQYF. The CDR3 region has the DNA TGTGCCAGCAGGACCCTGGGACAGGGTTACGAGCAGTACTTC.

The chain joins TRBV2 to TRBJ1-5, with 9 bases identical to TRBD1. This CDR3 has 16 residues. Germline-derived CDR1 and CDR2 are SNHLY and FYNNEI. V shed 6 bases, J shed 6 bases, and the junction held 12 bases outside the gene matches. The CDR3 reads CASRVRPGQGSQPQHF. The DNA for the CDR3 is TGTGCCAGCAGGGTCCGACCGGGACAGGGTAGTCAGCCCCAGCATTTT.

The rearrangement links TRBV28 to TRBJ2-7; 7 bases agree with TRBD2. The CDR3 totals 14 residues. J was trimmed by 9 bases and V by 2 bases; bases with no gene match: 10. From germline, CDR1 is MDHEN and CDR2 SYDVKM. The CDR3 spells CASSLSGVGGGQYF. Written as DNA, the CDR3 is TGTGCCAGCAGTTTAAGCGGGGTCGGAGGCGGGCAGTACTTC.

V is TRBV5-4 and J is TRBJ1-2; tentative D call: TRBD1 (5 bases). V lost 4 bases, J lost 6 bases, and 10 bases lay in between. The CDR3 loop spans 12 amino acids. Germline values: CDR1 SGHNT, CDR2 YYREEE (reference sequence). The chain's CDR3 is CASSIGVDGYTF. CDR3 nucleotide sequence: TGTGCCAGCAGCATAGGGGTTGATGGCTACACCTTC.

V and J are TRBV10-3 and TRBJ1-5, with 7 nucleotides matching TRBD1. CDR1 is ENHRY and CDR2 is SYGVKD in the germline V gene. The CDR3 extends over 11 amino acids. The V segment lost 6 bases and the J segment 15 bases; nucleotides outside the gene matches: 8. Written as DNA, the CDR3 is TGTGCCATCAGCGCCGGGACAGAGCGGCATTTT. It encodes CAISAGTERHF.

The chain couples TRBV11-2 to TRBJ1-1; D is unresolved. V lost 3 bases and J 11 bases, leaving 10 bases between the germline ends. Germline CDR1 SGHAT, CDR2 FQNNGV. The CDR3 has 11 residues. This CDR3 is CASSFGQRAFF. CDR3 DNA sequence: TGTGCCAGCAGCTTCGGGCAAAGGGCTTTCTTT.